The table lists the clone carrying this T cell receptor beta chain with a few counts. Antigen unknown. This record comes from a study of T cell repertoires in cytomegalovirus infection. Study background: It was recently identified HLA-C-restricted and well-studied HLA-B-restricted CMV epitopes that the study used. Matching HLA type, along with CMV infection, was indicated by public TCR beta signatures.

TCRdb itself ran the reads through MiXCR, one entry per CDR3 protein. Counted here are 550,000 to 850,000 distinct CDR3 sequences, around 30% occurring once; the ten biggest clones make up around a sixth. Trimming cost V 6 bases and J 2 bases, with 15 bases left between them. Germline loops: CDR1 SGHTA, CDR2 FQGNSA. The CDR3 runs 15 residues. General study points: People with CMV and the relevant HLA were identified by cumulative public TCR beta family frequency. What dominated the ex vivo response were HLA-C-restricted CMV-specific TCR beta clonotypes.

The V gene is TRBV7-2, the J gene TRBJ2-3; D gene uncertain. Material: cultured PBMCs, obtained from culture after CMV antigen stimulation. The receptor's source is a human donor in good health (CMV status not recorded). Some clones in this sample may be carry-over from other donors' samples. The CDR3 here is CASRSRVATTDTQYF. CDR3 bases: TGTGCCAGCAGATCCCGTGTTGCTACCACAGATACGCAGTATTTT.